This TCR beta chain was obtained from a study of cytomegalovirus exposure and HLA in healthy donors. Whole-study findings and limits: With further analysis later on, most CMV-associated TCR beta chains appeared HLA-restricted. Sequencing had likely introduced a cluster of highly shared sequence variants as an artifact.

As concerns this clone: Its antigen remains unknown.

The PCR used 60 Vbeta and 13 Jbeta primers. This table comes from immunoSEQ multiplex PCR, and its TCRdb copy is limited to in-frame clones, with some not included. This sample has some 200,000 clones, with around four fifths found just once. The clonotype originates from a woman aged 55-75 years in good health and CMV-seropositive. Sequencing was carried out using PBMCs.

DNA for the CDR3: TGCGCCAGCAGCCAAGAACTAGCGGGGGTAGGGGAGACCCAGTACTTC. It yields the protein CASSQELAGVGETQYF. The chain joins TRBV4-3 to TRBJ2-5, with 11 bases fitting TRBD2. Losses at the gene ends were 0 bases for V and 5 bases for J; bases not matched to a gene: 5. The CDR3 totals 16 residues. Germline-derived CDR1 and CDR2 are LGHNA and YSLEER.